The subject of this entry is one T cell receptor beta chain. What it recognizes is unknown. The source of the sample is a study of cytomegalovirus exposure and HLA in healthy donors. General study results and limits: TCR beta sequences reportedly predicted most subjects' HLA-A and HLA-B alleles accurately.

The PCR contained 60 Vbeta and 13 Jbeta primers. Measured with immunoSEQ multiplex PCR; TCRdb has only the in-frame clones, and not every one. There are under 130,000 clones in the sample; about 71% occur only once, and approximately 3.5% lies in the top ten. This CDR3 region has 14 residues. Germline values: CDR1 SNHLY, CDR2 FYNNEI. After removal of 2 bases from V and 8 bases from J, the junction contained 7 bases not matched to a gene. The sequencing sample was made of PBMCs. The chain employs TRBV2 and TRBJ2-5, with TRBD1 identical over 8 bases. The sequence derives from a woman in her forties or fifties in good health and CMV-seronegative. The CDR3 loop reads CASSESDRDSTQYF. In DNA, the CDR3 is TGTGCCAGCAGTGAATCGGACAGGGACAGCACCCAGTACTTC.